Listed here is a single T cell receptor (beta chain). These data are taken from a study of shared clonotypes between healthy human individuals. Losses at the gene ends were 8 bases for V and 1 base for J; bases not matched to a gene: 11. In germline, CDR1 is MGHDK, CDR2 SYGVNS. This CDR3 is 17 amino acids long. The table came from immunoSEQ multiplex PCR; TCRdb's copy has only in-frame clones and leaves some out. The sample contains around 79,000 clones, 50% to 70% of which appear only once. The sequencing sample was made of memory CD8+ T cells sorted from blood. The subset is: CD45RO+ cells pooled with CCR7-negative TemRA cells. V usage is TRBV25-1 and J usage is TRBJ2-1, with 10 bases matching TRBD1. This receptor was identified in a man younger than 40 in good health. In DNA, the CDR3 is TGTGCCAGCGAGCAGACAGGGGGCTTCACGTCCTACAATGAGCAGTTCTTC. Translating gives CASEQTGGFTSYNEQFF.